This TCR beta chain was captured in a study of OX40 agonist ivuxolimab in advanced cancers. For the wider study: Ivuxolimab was an agonistic, fully human IgG2 monoclonal antibody directed against OX40 (CD134), a costimulatory receptor. Intravenous ivuxolimab was administered to patients every 2 weeks at six dose levels: 0.01, 0.1, 0.3, 1.5, 3 and 10 mg/kg. Of the 50 or so patients in dose escalation, around 20 had hepatocellular carcinoma, approximately 15 had melanoma, 9 had renal cell carcinoma and 9 had head and neck cancer. In the dose-escalation cohort, roughly four fifths of patients were male, and the mean age was around 60 years, with a range of roughly 23 to 85. Prior anti-PD-1, anti-PD-L1 or anti-CTLA-4 therapy was permitted, and 35% to 40% of dose-escalation patients had received checkpoint inhibitors. Partial responses were achieved by three dose-escalation patients, of whom one had hepatocellular carcinoma and two had cutaneous melanoma. Peripheral TCRbeta sequencing aimed to test whether ivuxolimab altered TCR sequence diversity and caused clonal T-cell expansion. The paper covers the monotherapy dose-escalation part of the phase I ivuxolimab trial, which included N of about 56 patients.

Patients with a history of autoimmune disease or receiving systemic immunosuppression were excluded from the trial. In every dose cohort, peripheral blood was drawn for TCR sequencing at baseline, cycle 4 day 1, and cycle 7 day 1. Samples came from an open-label, multicenter, first-in-human phase I dose-escalation trial of ivuxolimab. The trial enrolled adults with locally advanced or metastatic head and neck squamous cell, hepatocellular, melanoma or renal cell carcinoma. Before TCR sequencing, CD4+ and CD8+ T cells were separately sorted from peripheral blood. V is pruned by 8 bases and J by 4 bases, leaving 6 bases of the junction without a gene match. Reading the germline V gene (reference sequence) gives CDR1 LNHNV and CDR2 YYDKDF. There are 13 amino acids in the CDR3, from cysteine to phenylalanine inclusive. The read is trimmed to its CDR3 DNA, 39 bases read in frame from base 1. For this clone: Its specific antigen is unknown. Base quality data are lacking; no much larger clone is found one base away.

To sequence the TCRbeta CDR3 region, genomic DNA was isolated from the sorted cells. The immunoSEQ Assay was used for sequencing of TCRbeta CDR3 regions. Sourced from immuneACCESS, this table was stored by TCRdb with only in-frame sequences that have V and J called. A share of the clones is absent; for the studies checked, an unresolved V gene accounts for under half, and the remainder has no known explanation. For this sample there are just under 80,000 clones; around four fifths appear just once. Of the sample, 20% to 25% is held by the ten largest clones. What the research found in general, with its limitations: At doses from 0.1 to 3.0 mg/kg, clonal expansion was seen in both CD4+ and CD8+ blood T cells between baseline and week 6. Antigen specificity was not determined for the clonally expanded peripheral T cells. In partial responders in the 0.1-3.0 mg/kg groups, normalized peripheral clonal expansion was found to be among the lowest, especially among CD8+ T cells. Low levels of normalized T-cell clonal expansion were also shown by some nonresponding patients. On average, CD8+ T cells showed more expanded clones than CD4+ T cells after ivuxolimab.

Recombination linked TRBV15 to TRBJ2-5, with 8 middle bases fitting TRBD2. The material sequenced was CD4+ or CD8+ T cells sorted from blood, taken in a trial of the OX40 agonist ivuxolimab. The sequence came from an adult with an advanced solid tumor such as melanoma, head and neck, liver or kidney cancer. The CDR3 amino acid sequence is: CATSGLALETQYF. The DNA reads TGTGCCACCTCCGGACTAGCCTTAGAGACCCAGTACTTC.